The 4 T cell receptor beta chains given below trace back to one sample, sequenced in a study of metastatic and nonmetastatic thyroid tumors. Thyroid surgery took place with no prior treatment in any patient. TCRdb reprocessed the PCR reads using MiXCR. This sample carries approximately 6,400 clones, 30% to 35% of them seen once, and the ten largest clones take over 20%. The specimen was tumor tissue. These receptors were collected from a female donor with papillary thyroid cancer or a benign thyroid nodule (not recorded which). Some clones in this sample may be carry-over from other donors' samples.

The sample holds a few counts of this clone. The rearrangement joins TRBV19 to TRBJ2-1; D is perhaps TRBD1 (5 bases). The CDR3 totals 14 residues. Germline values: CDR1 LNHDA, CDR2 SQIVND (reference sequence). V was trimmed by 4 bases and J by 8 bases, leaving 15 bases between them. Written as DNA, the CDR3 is TGTGCCAGTAGTAAGCCAGGGATAATGGATGAGCAGTTCTTC. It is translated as CASSKPGIMDEQFF.

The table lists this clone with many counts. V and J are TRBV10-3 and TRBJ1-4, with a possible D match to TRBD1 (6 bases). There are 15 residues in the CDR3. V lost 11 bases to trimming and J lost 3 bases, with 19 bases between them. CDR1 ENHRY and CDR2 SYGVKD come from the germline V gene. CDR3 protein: CASSLGGRPNEKLFF. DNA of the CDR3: TGTGCCTCCTCCTTGGGGGGGCGTCCTAATGAAAAACTGTTTTTT.

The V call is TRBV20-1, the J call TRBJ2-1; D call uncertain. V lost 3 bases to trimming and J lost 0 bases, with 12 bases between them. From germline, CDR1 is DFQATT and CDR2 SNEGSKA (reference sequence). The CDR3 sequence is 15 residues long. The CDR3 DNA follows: TGCAGTGCTAGGAGGCCGGGCGGCTCCTACAATGAGCAGTTCTTC. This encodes CSARRPGGSYNEQFF.

The CDR3 spells CASSIRREDNQPQHF. CDR3 coding DNA: TGTGCCAGTAGTATTCGCAGGGAGGACAATCAGCCCCAGCATTTT. V gene TRBV19 combines with J gene TRBJ1-5; tentative D call: TRBD1 (5 bases). V was cut by 3 bases and J by 3 bases, with 12 bases left in between. This CDR3 comprises 15 residues. Germline V lookup: CDR1 LNHDA, CDR2 SQIVND (reference sequence).